What follows are 18 T cell receptor beta chains derived from one specimen sequenced in a study of cytotoxic CD8 clonotypes in ibrutinib-treated CLL. Repertoires were generated with immunoSEQ multiplex PCR, while TCRdb's copy carries only in-frame clones and drops some. The data show 250,000 to 350,000 clones, with approximately 76% seen just once and approximately 5.1% held by the top ten. The specimen was PBMCs, collected at disease progression, from a patient treated with ibrutinib. The receptors here all came from a human donor with chronic lymphocytic leukemia.

J is TRBJ2-7 and V is TRBV29-1; possibly TRBD1 for D (6 bases). This CDR3 contains 15 residues. CDR1 and CDR2 (germline): SQVTM, ANQGSEA. Trimming took 4 bases from V and 1 from J, leaving 17 bases between them. The CDR3 protein is CSVGSSWTDSYEQYF. The CDR3 DNA follows: TGCAGCGTTGGGAGTAGCTGGACAGATTCCTACGAGCAGTACTTC.

The genes are TRBV5-6 and TRBJ2-7; possible D gene TRBD2, 5 bases. Looked up from germline, CDR1 is SGHDT and CDR2 is YYEEEE. This CDR3 is built from 14 residues. Trimming shortened V by 2 bases and J by 0 bases, and 9 bases separated the two germline ends. This CDR3 is CASSFRGSSYEQYF. The CDR3 DNA reads TGTGCCAGCAGCTTCCGTGGGAGCTCCTACGAGCAGTACTTC.

J is TRBJ2-1 and V is TRBV7-9; no clear D. CDR3 length: 14 residues. Trimming took 2 bases from V and 9 from J, leaving 14 bases between them. Germline values: CDR1 SEHNR, CDR2 FQNEAQ (reference sequence). The CDR3 sequence: CASSLIRVGVEQFF. CDR3 nucleotide sequence: TGTGCCAGCAGCTTAATCCGGGTAGGAGTTGAGCAGTTCTTC.

The chain combines TRBV4-1 with TRBJ2-7; 9 bases match TRBD2. From germline, CDR1 is MGHRA and CDR2 YSYEKL. The CDR3 is 14 residues long. The trim removed 3 bases at V and 2 bases at J, leaving 2 bases unmatched. This CDR3 reads CASSHLAGAYEQYF. CDR3 nucleotides: TGCGCCAGCAGCCACTTAGCGGGAGCCTACGAGCAGTACTTC.

This chain connects TRBV29-1 to TRBJ2-3; D unresolved. V was clipped by 0 bases and J by 5 bases, with 12 bases between them. This CDR3 comprises 14 residues. The germline V gene encodes CDR1 SQVTM and CDR2 ANQGSEA. CDR3 protein: CSVEDTIPVDTQYF. CDR3 nucleotide sequence: TGCAGCGTTGAAGATACAATACCAGTAGATACGCAGTATTTT.

The chain couples TRBV9 to TRBJ2-1; D possibly corresponds to TRBD2 (5 bases). Trimming pared 0 bases from V and 6 bases from J, leaving 13 bases between. Germline CDR1 and CDR2: SGDLS and YYNGEE. This CDR3 is 15 amino acids long. CDR3 sequence (DNA): TGTGCCAGCAGCGTAGCCTCGGGGTTCGGCAATGAGCAGTTCTTC. Its protein is CASSVASGFGNEQFF.

V gene TRBV10-3 combines with J gene TRBJ1-1; 7 nucleotides line up with TRBD1. Germline V lookup: CDR1 ENHRY, CDR2 SYGVKD. The CDR3 sequence is 15 residues long. The junction had 7 bases not matched to a gene; V was cut back by 6 bases and J by 0 bases. The CDR3 loop is CAIRADRPMNTEAFF. For the CDR3, the DNA is TGTGCCATCAGGGCGGACAGGCCCATGAACACTGAAGCTTTCTTT.

This clone was observed a single time. This sequence joins TRBV4-3 and TRBJ1-4, with D perhaps TRBD1 (6 bases). V shed 0 bases and J shed 5 bases, with 10 bases lying between them. The V gene's germline CDR1 is LGHNA and CDR2 YSLEER. CDR3 size: 15 residues. The CDR3 loop is CASSQETQGNEKLFF. The DNA for the CDR3 is TGCGCCAGCAGCCAAGAGACACAGGGAAATGAAAAACTGTTTTTT.

This chain connects TRBV2 to TRBJ2-1; TRBD2 matches at 9 bases. In germline, CDR1 is SNHLY, CDR2 FYNNEI. V dropped 2 bases and J dropped 9; count of bases not matched to a gene: 8. This CDR3 is 15 amino acids long. The CDR3 region is CASSEPRGGLVEQFF. The CDR3 DNA sequence: TGTGCCAGCAGTGAACCGCGGGGGGGCCTCGTTGAGCAGTTCTTC.

This chain uses TRBV2 with TRBJ2-7, with 9 bases matching TRBD2. From germline, CDR1 is SNHLY and CDR2 FYNNEI. V lost 2 bases and J lost 2; bases outside the gene matches: 7. CDR3 length: 16 amino acids. In DNA form, the CDR3 reads TGTGCCAGCAGTGAATGGGCTAGCGGGGAAACCTACGAGCAGTACTTC. It specifies CASSEWASGETYEQYF.

The chain recombines TRBV19 with TRBJ1-2, with D perhaps matching TRBD1 (5 bases). The CDR3 spans 14 residues. CDR1 LNHDA and CDR2 SQIVND come from the germline V gene (reference sequence). The germline V and J ends were trimmed by 2 bases and 3 bases, with 10 bases remaining between them. The CDR3 DNA follows: TGTGCCAGTAGTATATCGGGGGGGGACTATGGCTACACCTTC. Its translation: CASSISGGDYGYTF.

The DNA of the CDR3 is TGTGCCAGCAGCTTCCTTGTCTCAGATACGCAGTATTTT. It yields the protein CASSFLVSDTQYF. The rearrangement joins TRBV28 to TRBJ2-3; D gene ambiguous. The V end was cut by 6 bases, the J end by 4 bases, with 11 bases between. The CDR3 covers 13 residues. Germline CDR1 and CDR2: MDHEN and SYDVKM.

This chain links TRBV7-3 with TRBJ2-7; D possibly corresponds to TRBD1 (6 bases). Looked up from germline, CDR1 is SGHTA and CDR2 is FQGTGA. The CDR3 consists of 12 residues. The V gene lost 6 bases and the J gene lost 6 bases, with 12 bases spanning the gap. The CDR3 protein is CASSTGNGEQYF. Written as DNA, the CDR3 is TGTGCCAGCAGTACAGGGAATGGCGAGCAGTACTTC.

The V call is TRBV10-2, the J call TRBJ2-1; D gene uncertain. V shed 7 bases and J shed 6 bases, with 10 bases lying between them. This CDR3 spans 12 amino acids. Germline CDR1 is WSHSY and CDR2 is SAAADI. CDR3 sequence reads: CASISDGNEQFF. CDR3 DNA sequence: TGCGCCAGCATATCGGACGGCAATGAGCAGTTCTTC.

The genes are TRBV27 and TRBJ2-7, with 9 bases identical to TRBD2. This CDR3 is 19 amino acids long. Germline loops: CDR1 MNHEY, CDR2 SMNVEV (reference sequence). J gave up 0 bases and V 7 bases, and 19 bases lay outside the gene matches. The CDR3 spells CASKGGRLAGRGNSYEQYF. CDR3 DNA sequence: TGTGCCAGCAAAGGCGGTAGGCTAGCGGGGCGGGGGAACTCCTACGAGCAGTACTTC.

The V and J genes are TRBV9 and TRBJ1-2; TRBD1 is a possible D gene (5 bases). The V end lost 3 bases, the J end lost 1 base, and 13 bases lay between the germline ends. The CDR3 consists of 15 residues. Germline CDR1 SGDLS, CDR2 YYNGEE. CDR3 amino acids: CASSAPDGGNYGYTF. The CDR3 bases are TGTGCCAGCAGCGCCCCGGACGGGGGTAACTATGGCTACACCTTC. The variable domain in full, completed from reference TRBV9 and TRBJ1-2, reads DSGVTQTPKHLITATGQRVTLRCSPRSGDLSVYWYQQSLDQGLQFLIQYYNGEERAKGNILERFSAQQFPDLHSELNLSSLELGDSALYFCASSAPDGGNYGYTFGSGTRLTVV.

The genes are TRBV7-3 and TRBJ2-4, with 10 nucleotides matching TRBD2. With V trimmed by 5 bases and J by 5 bases, 9 bases remained unmatched. Germline V CDR1 and CDR2: SGHTA, FQGTGA. There are 16 residues in the CDR3. The CDR3 region has the DNA TGTGCCAGCAGCCCCGCTTGGCTAGCGGGAGAAAACATTCAGTACTTC. Its translation: CASSPAWLAGENIQYF. Together with reference TRBV7-3 and TRBJ2-4, the CDR3 gives the full variable domain: GAGVSQTPSNKVTEKGKYVELRCDPISGHTALYWYRQSLGQGPEFLIYFQGTGAADDSGLPNDRFFAVRPEGSVSTLKIQRTERGDSAVYLCASSPAWLAGENIQYFGAGTRLSVL.

This chain uses TRBV11-2 with TRBJ2-7; TRBD2 agrees at 15 bases. The CDR3 is 14 amino acids. Germline-derived CDR1 and CDR2 are SGHAT and FQNNGV. The ends lost 4 bases at V and 6 bases at J; junction bases unmatched: 1. The DNA of the CDR3 is TGTGCCAGCAGCTGGGGACTAGCGGGAGGCGAGCAGTACTTC. As protein: CASSWGLAGGEQYF.